Shown below are 29 T cell receptor beta chains from a single sample sequenced in a study of T cells in Graves' hyperthyroidism and ophthalmopathy. TCR beta CDR3 region amplification was performed from RNA transcripts. The HTBI set primed first-round TCR CDR3 RT-PCR. TCRdb used MiXCR to reprocess the multiplex PCR reads, holding one entry per CDR3 protein. The sample has about 270,000 distinct CDR3 sequences, less than 30% seen once. The sample consisted of blood. Receptors were obtained from a middle-aged man with Graves' hyperthyroidism that later progressed to Graves' ophthalmopathy.

This clonotype has a count of ten or more. V usage is TRBV6-1 and J usage is TRBJ2-7; possibly TRBD2 for D (6 bases). CDR1 is MNHNS, CDR2 SASEGT, per germline. V was shortened by 4 bases and J by 2 bases, with 12 bases between the two germline ends. The CDR3 consists of 14 residues. CDR3 in amino acids: CASSAGVEAYEQYF. The CDR3, as DNA: TGTGCCAGCAGTGCGGGGGTCGAAGCCTACGAGCAGTACTTC.

This clonotype was found many times. The V and J genes are TRBV7-8 and TRBJ1-2; D not resolved. The CDR3 sequence is 13 residues long. With 1 base removed from V and 4 bases from J, the gap between germline ends came to 7 bases. Germline values: CDR1 SGHVS, CDR2 FQNEAQ. CDR3 DNA: TGTGCCAGCAGCTTAGAGGGCGTCTATGGCTACACCTTC. Translation: CASSLEGVYGYTF.

This clonotype was picked up many times. This chain joins TRBV11-3 and TRBJ2-5, with no clear D. Germline V CDR1 and CDR2: SGHNT, YENEEA. Trimming stripped 0 bases from V and 1 base from J, with 9 bases between. The CDR3 sequence is 15 residues long. The CDR3 DNA reads as TGTGCCAGCAGCTTAGATTGGGCACTCCAAGAGACCCAGTACTTC. The encoded protein is CASSLDWALQETQYF.

This clonotype was picked up many times. One junction end disagrees with the germline gene, perhaps due to a read error. This CDR3 reads CASSVGSSALGGLGYTF. The DNA of the CDR3 is TGTGCCAGTAGCGTAGGGTCCTCTGCGTTGGGGGGTTTGGGCTACACCTTC. The chain recombines TRBV9 with TRBJ1-2, with a possible D match to TRBD1 (5 bases). CDR3 size: 17 residues. Germline-derived CDR1 and CDR2 are SGDLS and YYNGEE.

The sample holds many counts of this clonotype. The CDR3 DNA follows: TGTGCCAGTGAGGGGGGGTTTAGCAATCAGCCCCAGCATTTT. Translated, it gives CASEGGFSNQPQHF. V usage is TRBV19 and J usage is TRBJ1-5; D is perhaps TRBD1 (6 bases). V was trimmed by 8 bases and J by 0 bases, leaving 11 bases between them. Germline loops: CDR1 LNHDA, CDR2 SQIVND (reference sequence). CDR3 length: 14 residues.

This clonotype appeared many times. This sequence joins TRBV5-1 and TRBJ2-2; the D gene is possibly TRBD1 (6 bases). CDR1 is SGHRS and CDR2 is YFSETQ in the germline V gene. The V gene lost 1 base and the J gene lost 4 bases, with 11 bases spanning the gap. CDR3 length equals 15 residues. CDR3 sequence (DNA): TGCGCCAGCAGCTTGTCAGGGGATGGCACCGGGGAGCTGTTTTTT. Translating it yields CASSLSGDGTGELFF.

This clonotype showed up many times. CDR3 sequence: CASSPGQGGSNQPQHF. As DNA, the CDR3 is TGTGCCAGCAGCCCGGGACAGGGAGGTTCGAATCAGCCCCAGCATTTT. This chain uses TRBV5-5 with TRBJ1-5, with 9 bases lining up with TRBD1. This CDR3 is built from 16 residues. Germline CDR1 SGHKS, CDR2 YYEKEE (reference sequence). The V and J ends lost 4 bases and 4 bases, in that order; junction bases with no gene match: 9.

The sample holds many counts of this clonotype. The V call is TRBV12-3 or TRBV12-4, the J call TRBJ1-1, with D unclear. The V end lost 5 bases, the J end lost 6 bases, and 19 bases lay between the germline ends. This CDR3 region has 15 residues. The CDR3 region has the DNA TGTGCCAGCAGTCCCTACCGGCGGGTGGAGGCTGAAGCTTTCTTT. Translation: CASSPYRRVEAEAFF.

This clonotype was counted ten times or more. V is TRBV5-1 and J is TRBJ1-1; weak D call: TRBD1 (6 bases). CDR3 size: 14 residues. V was shortened by 4 bases and J by 2 bases, with 12 bases between the two germline ends. Germline V gene data show CDR1 as SGHRS and CDR2 as YFSETQ. The CDR3 nucleotides read TGCGCCAGCAGCGCGGGGACACTTAACACTGAAGCTTTCTTT. Translated: CASSAGTLNTEAFF.

This clonotype occurred many times. V usage is TRBV28 and J usage is TRBJ2-7; D is ambiguous. The CDR3 spans 11 residues. With 8 bases removed from V and 5 bases from J, the gap between germline ends came to 10 bases. Germline values: CDR1 MDHEN, CDR2 SYDVKM. The CDR3 coding sequence is TGTGCCAGCCGGACCCTCCACGAGCAGTACTTC. This gives the protein CASRTLHEQYF. Drawing the rest from reference TRBV28 and TRBJ2-7, the complete variable domain is DVKVTQSSRYLVKRTGEKVFLECVQDMDHENMFWYRQDPGLGLRLIYFSYDVKMKEKGDIPEGYSVSREKKERFSLILESASTNQTSMYLCASRTLHEQYFGPGTRLTVT.

This clonotype has a count of ten or more. The chain's CDR3 is CASSSRTLSYEQYF. CDR3 DNA sequence: TGTGCCAGCAGCTCCCGGACACTCTCCTACGAGCAGTACTTC. V is TRBV7-2 and J is TRBJ2-7; D perhaps matches TRBD1 (5 bases). CDR1 and CDR2 (germline): SGHTA, FQGNSA. The CDR3 covers 14 residues. Trimming shortened V by 4 bases and J by 0 bases, and 10 bases separated the two germline ends.

This chain joins TRBV6-2 or TRBV6-3 and TRBJ2-7; D remains unclear. Trimming left V 6 bases short and J 0 bases short, with 12 bases between. The CDR3 sequence is 14 residues long. Germline CDR1 MNHEY, CDR2 SVGEGT. The CDR3 sequence: CASRRLAISYEQYF. CDR3 nucleotide sequence: TGTGCCAGCAGACGACTGGCCATCTCCTACGAGCAGTACTTC.

This clonotype was found many times. This CDR3 is CASSPNPAGTEGPGGTIYF. The CDR3 bases are TGTGCCAGCAGCCCAAACCCCGCCGGGACAGAAGGACCTGGGGGCACCATATATTTT. The chain carries TRBV13 and TRBJ1-3, with 7 bases that match TRBD1. V shed 5 bases and J 9 bases; nucleotides not matched to a gene: 25. CDR3 length equals 19 residues. Germline CDR1 reads PRHDT; CDR2 reads FYEKMQ (reference sequence). The complete variable domain, with remaining parts taken from reference TRBV13 and TRBJ1-3, reads AAGVIQSPRHLIKEKRETATLKCYPIPRHDTVYWYQQGPGQDPQFLISFYEKMQSDKGSIPDRFSAQQFSDYHSELNMSSLELGDSALYFCASSPNPAGTEGPGGTIYFGEGSWLTVV.

In this sample, this clonotype turned up many times. The chain recombines TRBV11-2 with TRBJ1-2, with D unclear. CDR1 SGHAT and CDR2 FQNNGV come from the germline V gene. This CDR3 has 14 residues. Trimming removed 4 bases from V and 7 bases from J, with 16 bases in between. The CDR3 DNA follows: TGTGCCAGCAGCTCGCCACGACGGCTATCTGGCTACACCTTC. Its protein is CASSSPRRLSGYTF.

The rearrangement uses TRBV28 and TRBJ1-5; D gene unclear. The CDR3 extends over 14 amino acids. Trimming removed 3 bases at V and 9 bases at J, with 15 bases between. Germline V lookup: CDR1 MDHEN, CDR2 SYDVKM. Here the CDR3 DNA reads TGTGCCAGCAGTTTTCCCGAAGGTCGTATGCCCCAGCATTTT. Its protein product is CASSFPEGRMPQHF.

The rearrangement links TRBV12-3 or TRBV12-4 to TRBJ1-1; D is possibly TRBD1 (6 bases). This CDR3 is 15 amino acids long. V lost 6 bases and J lost 0, with 14 bases in between. The CDR3 reads CASRDPGHLNTEAFF. In nucleotides, the CDR3 is TGTGCCAGCAGAGATCCGGGACACTTGAACACTGAAGCTTTCTTT.

This clonotype came up many times. The rearrangement links TRBV12-3 or TRBV12-4 to TRBJ2-4; tentatively, D is TRBD2 (5 bases). Trimming removed 2 bases at V and 9 bases at J, with 14 bases between. The CDR3 covers 14 residues. Here the CDR3 reads CASSLISSGGIQYF. CDR3 nucleotide sequence: TGTGCCAGCAGTTTAATTAGCTCAGGAGGCATTCAGTACTTC.

There are many counts of this clonotype. This rearrangement joins TRBV12-3 or TRBV12-4 to TRBJ2-5; a weak D match, TRBD2 (6 bases). V lost 7 bases, J lost 5 bases, and 17 bases lay in between. The CDR3 is 14 amino acids. The CDR3 DNA is TGTGCCAGCACCATCGCGGGACGGGTCGAGACCCAGTACTTC. The encoded protein is CASTIAGRVETQYF.

The chain uses TRBV18 and TRBJ1-5, with 8 bases aligning to TRBD1. The germline V gene encodes CDR1 KGHSH and CDR2 LQKENI. V lost 2 bases, J lost 0 bases, and 12 bases stayed unmatched. The CDR3 has 19 residues. The CDR3: CASSPTTGGPAYSNQPQHF. In nucleotides, the CDR3 is TGTGCCAGCTCACCAACAACAGGGGGACCTGCGTATAGCAATCAGCCCCAGCATTTT.

This clonotype was detected many times. The V and J genes are TRBV19 and TRBJ1-5; D not certain. The length of the CDR3 is 13 residues. V lost 3 bases to trimming and J lost 4 bases, with 7 bases between them. Germline V CDR1 and CDR2: LNHDA, SQIVND (reference sequence). CDR3 sequence (DNA): TGTGCCAGTAGTATCCGGGAGAATCAGCCCCAGCATTTT. Translation: CASSIRENQPQHF.

This clonotype was seen repeatedly, ten times or more. The chain couples TRBV30 to TRBJ2-5; 8 bases agree with TRBD2. The CDR3 is 14 residues long. Germline CDR1 is GTSNPN and CDR2 is SVGIG (reference sequence). V was clipped by 4 bases and J by 4 bases; unmatched bases: 8. Here the CDR3 DNA reads TGTGCCTGGAATGTCTTGGCGGGAGGAGAGACCCAGTACTTC. It yields the protein CAWNVLAGGETQYF.

The chain couples TRBV3-1 to TRBJ1-1, with D tentatively TRBD1 (5 bases). The germline V and J ends were trimmed by 3 bases and 0 bases, with 11 bases remaining between them. The germline V gene has CDR1 LGHDT and CDR2 YNNKEL (reference sequence). The CDR3 totals 15 residues. This chain's CDR3 is CASSHFRAMNTEAFF. Written as DNA, the CDR3 is TGTGCCAGCAGCCATTTCAGGGCTATGAACACTGAAGCTTTCTTT.

This rearrangement joins TRBV27 to TRBJ1-5; maybe TRBD1 (6 bases). CDR1 and CDR2 (germline): MNHEY, SMNVEV (reference sequence). The length of the CDR3 is 13 residues. Trimming removed 7 bases at V and 7 bases at J, with 14 bases between. CDR3: CASTAGVGQPQHF. The CDR3 DNA is TGTGCCAGCACCGCAGGGGTTGGACAGCCCCAGCATTTT.

This clonotype was seen at least ten times. The chain uses TRBV7-2 and TRBJ2-7; 10 bases match TRBD2. Trimming at V came to 1 base and at J to 3 bases, leaving 15 bases not matched to a gene. The CDR3 length is 19 residues. Germline V gene data show CDR1 as SGHTA and CDR2 as FQGNSA. The CDR3 protein is CASSLVQREGPLEFYEQYF. CDR3 DNA: TGTGCCAGCAGCTTAGTGCAGCGGGAGGGCCCTTTGGAGTTCTACGAGCAGTACTTC.

This clonotype was seen a few times. The J gene is TRBJ2-7, the V gene TRBV7-9; D is perhaps TRBD1 or TRBD2 (5 bases each). This CDR3 spans 19 amino acids. The germline gives CDR1 SEHNR, CDR2 FQNEAQ (reference sequence). Trimming cost V 5 bases and J 1 base, with 27 bases left between them. The CDR3 DNA sequence: TGTGCCAGCAGCCCAAGGGAGTTGGGCGGGCAGGGTAGATCCTACGAGCAGTACTTC. It yields the protein CASSPRELGGQGRSYEQYF. Full variable domain (remainder filled in from reference TRBV7-9 and TRBJ2-7): DTGVSQNPRHKITKRGQNVTFRCDPISEHNRLYWYRQTLGQGPEFLTYFQNEAQLEKSRLLSDRFSAERPKGSFSTLEIQRTEQGDSAMYLCASSPRELGGQGRSYEQYFGPGTRLTVT.

There are many counts of this clonotype. This chain connects TRBV7-2 to TRBJ2-7, with no clear D. The CDR3 is made up of 14 amino acids. Germline CDR1 reads SGHTA; CDR2 reads FQGNSA. V lost 1 base and J lost 0, with 7 bases in between. The CDR3 DNA reads TGTGCCAGCAGCTTAGTCGTGAGCTCCTACGAGCAGTACTTC. Translated, it gives CASSLVVSSYEQYF. Full variable domain (missing parts from reference TRBV7-2 and TRBJ2-7): GAGVSQSPSNKVTEKGKDVELRCDPISGHTALYWYRQSLGQGLEFLIYFQGNSAPDKSGLPSDRFSAERTGGSVSTLTIQRTQQEDSAVYLCASSLVVSSYEQYFGPGTRLTVT.

The table lists this clonotype with many counts. This chain connects TRBV7-8 to TRBJ1-1; D remains unclear. V lost 1 base and J lost 1, with 13 bases in between. The CDR3 consists of 16 residues. Germline V gene sequence: CDR1 SGHVS, CDR2 FQNEAQ. CDR3 bases: TGTGCCAGCAGCTTAGTGGTGACGCAGACGAACACTGAAGCTTTCTTT. Residues: CASSLVVTQTNTEAFF.

This clonotype was observed many times. The chain uses TRBV30 and TRBJ2-5; D is unresolved. V was pared by 1 base and J by 1 base, with 10 bases between. The CDR3 has 14 residues. Germline V gives CDR1 GTSNPN, CDR2 SVGIG (reference sequence). The CDR3 DNA reads TGTGCCTGGAGTGGCGCCAGTCGCCAAGAGACCCAGTACTTC. Translation gives CAWSGASRQETQYF.

This chain joins TRBV7-9 and TRBJ1-1; weak D call: TRBD1 (5 bases). Germline V gene data show CDR1 as SEHNR and CDR2 as FQNEAQ (reference sequence). The CDR3 is 14 amino acids. V lost 1 base to trimming and J lost 3 bases, with 9 bases between them. CDR3 sequence reads: CASSLDQGYTEAFF. CDR3 in DNA: TGTGCCAGCAGCTTAGATCAGGGCTACACTGAAGCTTTCTTT.